Each of the 5 T cell receptor beta chains below was sequenced from the same sample in a study of early T cells in non-severe SARS-CoV-2 infection. TCRdb ran MiXCR on the 5' RACE reads and lists one entry per CDR3 protein. The sample includes about 84,000 distinct CDR3 sequences, roughly 12% of them seen just once. The sequenced material came from whole blood. The receptors originated from an adult who was a healthcare worker with PCR-confirmed SARS-CoV-2 infection or an uninfected control (not recorded which).

This chain links TRBV29-1 with TRBJ1-2, with no clear D. The CDR3 is 13 residues long. Germline V gene lookup returns CDR1 SQVTM and CDR2 ANQGSEA. Trimming removed 7 bases at V and 1 base at J, with 13 bases between. The CDR3 sequence is CSARNTRNYGYTF. The CDR3 DNA is TGCAGCGCCCGTAATACACGTAACTATGGCTACACCTTC.

This clonotype was counted at least ten times. J is TRBJ1-1 and V is TRBV20-1, with 7 positions matching TRBD1. With V trimmed by 6 bases and J by 8 bases, 9 bases remained unmatched. CDR1 is DFQATT, CDR2 SNEGSKA, per germline (reference sequence). The length of the CDR3 is 12 residues. The CDR3 DNA follows: TGCAGTGCCAAGAAGGAGGGGGCCGAAGCTTTCTTT. This encodes CSAKKEGAEAFF.

The V gene is TRBV6-5, the J gene TRBJ1-2; D remains unclear. Germline CDR1 and CDR2: MNHEY and SVGAGI. The ends were cut back, 0 bases at V and 1 base at J, with 6 bases in the middle. This CDR3 spans 14 amino acids. CDR3 coding DNA: TGTGCCAGCAGTTACTCGTTGATTAACTATGGCTACACCTTC. Translating gives CASSYSLINYGYTF.

Many counts were recorded for this clonotype. The chain uses TRBV24-1 and TRBJ2-3; 10 positions agree with TRBD1. Germline-derived CDR1 and CDR2 are KGHDR and SFDVKD. Trimming cost V 3 bases and J 5 bases; bases outside gene matches: 10. CDR3 size: 17 residues. The CDR3 DNA reads as TGTGCCACCAGTGATCGACGACAGGGGGCCGATATAGATACGCAGTATTTT. Protein: CATSDRRQGADIDTQYF.

This clonotype was counted at least ten times. The chain employs TRBV20-1 and TRBJ1-1; no clear D. Germline assignment: CDR1 DFQATT and CDR2 SNEGSKA (reference sequence). This CDR3 has 15 amino acids. The ends were cut back, 6 bases at V and 0 bases at J, with 17 bases in the middle. CDR3 residues: CSATPPGMMNTEAFF. In DNA form, the CDR3 reads TGCAGTGCAACTCCCCCGGGGATGATGAACACTGAAGCTTTCTTT.